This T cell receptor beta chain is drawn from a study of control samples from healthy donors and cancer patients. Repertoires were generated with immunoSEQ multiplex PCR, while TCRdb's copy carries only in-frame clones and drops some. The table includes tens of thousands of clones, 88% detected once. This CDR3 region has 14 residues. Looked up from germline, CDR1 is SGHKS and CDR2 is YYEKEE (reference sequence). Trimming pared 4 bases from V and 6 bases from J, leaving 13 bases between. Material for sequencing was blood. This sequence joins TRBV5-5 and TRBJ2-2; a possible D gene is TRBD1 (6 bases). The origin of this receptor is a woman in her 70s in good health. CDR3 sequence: CASSHLDRPGELFF. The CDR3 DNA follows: TGTGCCAGCAGCCATTTAGACAGGCCCGGGGAGCTGTTTTTT.